Listed below are T cell receptor beta chains from one sample, sequenced in a study of blood T cell repertoires in COVID-19. The protocol was immunoSEQ multiplex PCR, while the TCRdb copy is restricted to in-frame clones and leaves out a portion. This table has 250,000 to 350,000 clones, approximately 85% appearing once. The sequenced sample was peripheral blood. The receptors derive from a human donor with COVID-19, enrolled during active disease. The donor label of this sample is uncertain. Each CDR3 is given with its conserved first and last residue. Each record gives: CDR3 length, V gene, J gene, CDR3 protein.

len: 14; v_gene: TRBV6-5; j_gene: TRBJ2-2; CDR3aa: CASSRSGRTGELFF
len: 14; v_gene: TRBV14; j_gene: TRBJ2-5; CDR3aa: CASSPTGVGETQYF
len: 14; v_gene: TRBV5-1; j_gene: TRBJ2-5; CDR3aa: CASSYSAGEETQYF
len: 15; v_gene: TRBV7-2; j_gene: TRBJ1-6; CDR3aa: CASSTGTGRNSPLHF
len: 16; v_gene: TRBV11-3; j_gene: TRBJ2-2; CDR3aa: CASSSGVGRNTGELFF
len: 15; v_gene: TRBV28; j_gene: TRBJ1-1; CDR3aa: CASSPDRGGDTEAFF
len: 14; v_gene: TRBV2; j_gene: TRBJ1-2; CDR3aa: CASSERETAAGYTF
len: 15; v_gene: TRBV3-1/TRBV3-2; j_gene: TRBJ1-6; CDR3aa: CASNPSSTYNSPLHF
len: 16; v_gene: TRBV5-5; j_gene: TRBJ2-7; CDR3aa: CASSLGTLAGGYEQYF
len: 13; v_gene: TRBV19; j_gene: TRBJ1-5; CDR3aa: CASSFGDNQPQHF
len: 15; v_gene: TRBV3-1/TRBV3-2; j_gene: TRBJ2-7; CDR3aa: CASSPQSLSGYEQYF
len: 15; v_gene: TRBV5-1; j_gene: TRBJ2-1; CDR3aa: CASSPLGLAGDEQFF
len: 17; v_gene: TRBV7-2; j_gene: TRBJ2-3; CDR3aa: CASSGRQGAYGTDTQYF
len: 15; v_gene: TRBV5-1; j_gene: TRBJ2-1; CDR3aa: CASSPRESGYNEQFF
len: 13; v_gene: TRBV19; j_gene: TRBJ2-1; CDR3aa: CASSAGVALEQFF
len: 17; v_gene: TRBV2; j_gene: TRBJ2-1; CDR3aa: CASSDPLARENYNEQFF
len: 17; v_gene: TRBV2; j_gene: TRBJ2-7; CDR3aa: CASSEGPGTSGRRGQYF
len: 16; v_gene: TRBV5-4; j_gene: TRBJ2-2; CDR3aa: CASSSGLAGHTGELFF
len: 15; v_gene: TRBV28; j_gene: TRBJ1-5; CDR3aa: CASSFTGTPLGAQHF
len: 13; v_gene: TRBV7-2; j_gene: TRBJ2-7; CDR3aa: CASSPLVSGEQYF
len: 15; v_gene: TRBV7-8; j_gene: TRBJ2-7; CDR3aa: CASSLGLADNYEQYF
len: 15; v_gene: TRBV6-1; j_gene: TRBJ2-2; CDR3aa: CASSEVGSGTGELFF
len: 15; v_gene: TRBV19; j_gene: TRBJ1-5; CDR3aa: CASSISDRSNQPQHF
len: 17; v_gene: TRBV27; j_gene: TRBJ2-2; CDR3aa: CASSLRQEFANTGELFF
len: 16; v_gene: TRBV2; j_gene: TRBJ1-1; CDR3aa: CASRTGGAGVGTEAFF
len: 15; v_gene: TRBV28; j_gene: TRBJ1-5; CDR3aa: CASSLRGGGNQPQHF
len: 15; v_gene: TRBV11-2; j_gene: TRBJ2-3; CDR3aa: CASSQDRGKGDTQYF
len: 16; v_gene: TRBV4-3; j_gene: TRBJ2-3; CDR3aa: CASSQDRAGVPDTQYF
len: 15; v_gene: TRBV7-7; j_gene: TRBJ2-7; CDR3aa: CASSLGAGPTYEQYF
len: 16; v_gene: TRBV6-1; j_gene: TRBJ1-2; CDR3aa: CASSEGLTMGAYGYTF
len: 16; v_gene: TRBV21-1; j_gene: TRBJ2-1; CDR3aa: CASSKLDRGAHNEQFF
len: 15; v_gene: TRBV5-4; j_gene: TRBJ2-1; CDR3aa: CASTRVAGPGGEQFF
len: 13; v_gene: TRBV18; j_gene: TRBJ1-5; CDR3aa: CASSPSGNQPQHF
len: 16; v_gene: TRBV19; j_gene: TRBJ1-5; CDR3aa: CASSKRTGTSNQPQHF
len: 14; v_gene: TRBV5-6; j_gene: TRBJ2-2; CDR3aa: CASSLVADTGELFF
len: 13; v_gene: TRBV7-2; j_gene: TRBJ2-3; CDR3aa: CASSLPSTDTQYF
len: 16; v_gene: TRBV19; j_gene: TRBJ2-7; CDR3aa: CASSSLTGDRSYEQYF
len: 15; v_gene: TRBV27; j_gene: TRBJ2-7; CDR3aa: CASSPLGQGSYEQYF
len: 16; v_gene: TRBV11-3; j_gene: TRBJ2-5; CDR3aa: CASSKGLAGRGETQYF
len: 14; v_gene: TRBV7-8; j_gene: TRBJ1-1; CDR3aa: CASSKTTGGTEAFF
len: 14; v_gene: TRBV18; j_gene: TRBJ2-7; CDR3aa: CASSPASGSYEQYF
len: 14; v_gene: TRBV7-2; j_gene: TRBJ2-7; CDR3aa: CASSMDRERYEQYF
len: 14; v_gene: TRBV9; j_gene: TRBJ1-3; CDR3aa: CASSETGDGNTIYF
len: 15; v_gene: TRBV19; j_gene: TRBJ2-7; CDR3aa: CASSSFGTGVGEQYF
len: 15; v_gene: TRBV11-2; j_gene: TRBJ1-3; CDR3aa: CASSRQGDSGNTIYF
len: 15; v_gene: TRBV5-6; j_gene: TRBJ2-1; CDR3aa: CASRGHWTGDNEQFF
len: 15; v_gene: TRBV6-5; j_gene: TRBJ2-1; CDR3aa: CASSYSQQGGDEQFF
len: 14; v_gene: TRBV11-3; j_gene: TRBJ2-7; CDR3aa: CASSFEGGVDEQYF
len: 15; v_gene: TRBV28; j_gene: TRBJ1-5; CDR3aa: CASSIPGQGIQPQHF
len: 12; v_gene: TRBV3-1/TRBV3-2; j_gene: TRBJ2-7; CDR3aa: CASSLSSYEQYF
len: 17; v_gene: TRBV7-3; j_gene: TRBJ2-2; CDR3aa: CASSLSPAGFLTGELFF
len: 15; v_gene: TRBV6-5; j_gene: TRBJ1-6; CDR3aa: CASSYSIRRNSPLHF
len: 18; v_gene: TRBV11-2; j_gene: TRBJ1-5; CDR3aa: CASSLNARATYSNQPQHF
len: 13; v_gene: TRBV7-9; j_gene: TRBJ1-3; CDR3aa: CASSYDRVDTIYF